Presented here are 24 T cell receptor beta chains from one specimen sequenced in a study of T cells in women clearing cervical HPV infection. Using immunoSEQ multiplex PCR, the repertoire was profiled, and TCRdb retains in-frame clones only, with some absent. Its table lists about 39,000 clones. The sample taken for sequencing was blood buffy coat. All receptors come from a woman aged 18-70 years with a cervical HPV16 infection that either progressed to CIN3+ or cleared (not recorded which).

Regarding this clone: Read coverage stops 3 residues before the CDR3 terminus; the germline J gene supplies the remainder. The V gene is TRBV4-1, the J gene TRBJ2-4, with 13 bases that match TRBD2. CDR3 size: 17 residues. Germline CDR1 and CDR2: MGHRA and YSYEKL. The ends lost 4 bases at V and 7 bases at J; junction bases unmatched: 10. The CDR3 DNA, read in part, is TGCGCCAGCAGCCCCCTCCCACTAGCGGGGGGGCGGAACATT. It is translated as CASSPLPLAGGRNI. The full CDR3 reads CASSPLPLAGGRNIQYF.

With respect to this clone: The sequenced fragment ends 3 residues before the CDR3 boundary, so the rest is inferred from the germline J gene. V and J are TRBV5-1 and TRBJ2-1; D not resolved. Germline CDR1 and CDR2: SGHRS and YFSETQ. The CDR3 sequence is 13 residues long. The V end was cut by 4 bases, the J end by 6 bases, with 11 bases between. The CDR3 DNA, read in part, is TGCGCCAGCAGCCCCCCCCCTGTCAATGAG. Its translation is CASSPPPVNE. The CDR3 in its entirety is CASSPPPVNEQFF.

The part of the CDR3 DNA that was read is TGTGCCAGCTCACGCCAGGGGGCGGCTCCCCCTTACAATGAG. It translates to CASSRQGAAPPYNE. The full CDR3 protein reads CASSRQGAAPPYNEQFF. The chain has TRBV18 and TRBJ2-1; 8 bases align to TRBD1. The read ends 3 residues shy of where the CDR3 ends; the end is completed using the germline J gene. Germline trimming cut 4 bases from V and 4 bases from J; bases unmatched to any gene: 12. Germline assignment: CDR1 KGHSH and CDR2 LQKENI. This CDR3 has 17 residues.

CDR3 DNA, as far as it was read: TGTGCCATCAGTGAGGCTCCGGCGGGAACCTACAATGAG. Protein sequence: CAISEAPAGTYNE. The complete CDR3 protein is CAISEAPAGTYNEQFF. The V call is TRBV10-3, the J call TRBJ2-1, with a weak D call TRBD2 (6 bases). Read sequence stops 3 residues before the CDR3 end, and the germline J gene provides the missing end. Germline V gene data show CDR1 as ENHRY and CDR2 as SYGVKD. The CDR3 loop spans 16 amino acids. V gave up 2 bases and J gave up 2 bases, with 13 bases separating them.

In the case of this clone: The CDR3 end is not reached by the read, which stops 3 residues before it; the germline J gene fills it in. This chain connects TRBV11-2 to TRBJ2-3, with 8 bases fitting TRBD2. This CDR3 region has 15 residues. The germline CDR1 and CDR2 sequences are SGHAT and FQNNGV. The junction had 4 bases not matched to a gene; V was cut back by 1 base and J by 4 bases. CDR3 sequence: CASSLGGTRSDTQYF. CDR3 DNA (partial): TGTGCCAGCAGCTTAGGTGGGACTAGATCAGATACG. Full variable domain (missing parts from reference TRBV11-2 and TRBJ2-3): EAGVAQSPRYKIIEKRQSVAFWCNPISGHATLYWYQQILGQGPKLLIQFQNNGVVDDSQLPKDRFSAERLKGVDSTLKIQPAKLEDSAVYLCASSLGGTRSDTQYFGPGTRLTVL.

Its frequency marks this clone as medium-sized (0.01 to 0.1%). The read ends 3 residues shy of where the CDR3 ends; the end is completed using the germline J gene. This sequence joins TRBV5-4 and TRBJ1-3, with 7 bases aligning to TRBD1. Per the germline V gene, CDR1 is SGHNT and CDR2 is YYREEE (reference sequence). The V segment lost 0 bases and the J segment 4 bases; nucleotides outside the gene matches: 4. The CDR3 extends over 15 amino acids. This CDR3 reads CASSLEQGYGNTIYF. CDR3 DNA (partial): TGTGCCAGCAGCTTGGAACAGGGGTACGGAAACACC.

For this clone: The read ends 3 residues before the CDR3 terminus; that terminus is restored from the germline J gene. The V and J genes are TRBV11-2 and TRBJ1-2; a possible D gene is TRBD1 (5 bases). Germline-derived CDR1 and CDR2 are SGHAT and FQNNGV. The CDR3 length is 14 residues. Trimming shortened V by 1 base and J by 4 bases, and 10 bases separated the two germline ends. This CDR3 reads CASSLVPGSYGYTF. The DNA read from the CDR3 is TGTGCCAGCAGCTTAGTCCCAGGGAGCTATGGC.

The CDR3: CSVEEGARANEKLFF. The part of the CDR3 DNA that was read is TGCAGCGTTGAAGAGGGGGCGCGGGCTAATGAAAAA. The V gene is TRBV29-1, the J gene TRBJ1-4; D possibly corresponds to TRBD1 (6 bases). Sequencing ends 3 residues short of the CDR3 end; the germline J gene provides the rest. Trimming took off 0 bases at V and 3 bases at J, with 11 bases between the two ends. CDR1 is SQVTM and CDR2 is ANQGSEA in the germline V gene. The CDR3 consists of 15 residues. Looking up the rest from reference TRBV29-1 and TRBJ1-4 gives the full variable domain: SAVISQKPSRDICQRGTSLTIQCQVDSQVTMMFWYRQQPGQSLTLIATANQGSEATYESGFVIDKFPISRPNLTFSTLTVSNMSPEDSSIYLCSVEEGARANEKLFFGSGTQLSVL.

With regard to this clone: The read ends 3 residues shy of where the CDR3 ends; the end is completed using the germline J gene. The J gene is TRBJ1-2, the V gene TRBV5-4; TRBD1 agrees at 7 bases. The junction had 12 bases not matched to a gene; V was cut back by 4 bases and J by 6 bases. CDR1 SGHNT and CDR2 YYREEE come from the germline V gene (reference sequence). This CDR3 comprises 15 residues. CDR3 amino acids: CASSPRDRKINGYTF. CDR3 DNA, as far as it was read: TGTGCCAGCAGCCCCCGGGACAGAAAAATCAATGGC.

Details on this clone: The sequence runs out 3 residues before the end of the CDR3; the remainder is reconstructed from the germline J gene. The chain recombines TRBV20-1 with TRBJ1-2; D call uncertain. Germline V CDR1 and CDR2: DFQATT, SNEGSKA (reference sequence). The CDR3 contains 12 residues. Trimming took off 0 bases at V and 4 bases at J, with 6 bases between the two ends. The CDR3 sequence: CSARDKGYGYTF. CDR3 DNA, as far as it was read: TGCAGTGCTAGAGATAAGGGCTATGGC.

For this clone: The read terminates 3 residues ahead of where the CDR3 ends, so the germline J gene completes it. The chain is built from TRBV29-1 and TRBJ1-1; unclear D gene. The CDR3 covers 13 residues. The germline gives CDR1 SQVTM, CDR2 ANQGSEA. Deletions cut 5 bases from V and 1 base from J, with 11 bases between. CDR3 bases read: TGCAGCGTTTTCAGTCGCCAGAACACTGAA. Translated: CSVFSRQNTE. The full CDR3 reads CSVFSRQNTEAFF.

Details on this clone: Read coverage stops 3 residues before the CDR3 terminus; the germline J gene supplies the remainder. The chain links TRBV29-1 to TRBJ2-3, with 9 bases lining up with TRBD1. The CDR3 runs 15 residues. Looked up from germline, CDR1 is SQVTM and CDR2 is ANQGSEA. With V trimmed by 7 bases and J by 1 base, 9 bases remained unmatched. CDR3 DNA (partial): TGCAGCGCAACAGGGGGCGCGGGTGGCACAGATACG. It encodes CSATGGAGGTDT. The full CDR3 protein reads CSATGGAGGTDTQYF.

Concerning this clone: Read coverage stops 3 residues before the CDR3 terminus; the germline J gene supplies the remainder. The V call is TRBV15, the J call TRBJ2-7; TRBD1 agrees at 8 bases. V was pared by 4 bases and J by 2 bases, with 1 base of the junction left unmatched. CDR3 size: 13 residues. The germline gives CDR1 LNHNV, CDR2 YYDKDF (reference sequence). CDR3 loop: CATSTDRAYEQYF. Partial CDR3 DNA: TGTGCCACCAGCACGGACAGGGCCTACGAG.

For this clone: Read coverage stops 3 residues before the CDR3 terminus; the germline J gene supplies the remainder. The V and J genes are TRBV25-1 and TRBJ2-7, with no clear D. The CDR3 covers 11 residues. Per germline, CDR1 MGHDK and CDR2 SYGVNS. With 4 bases removed from V and 1 base from J, the gap between germline ends came to 2 bases. CDR3 in amino acids: CASSASYEQYF. The CDR3 DNA, read in part, is TGTGCCAGCAGTGCTTCCTACGAG.

In the case of this clone: Read sequence stops 3 residues before the CDR3 end, and the germline J gene provides the missing end. The chain couples TRBV3-1 (or the pseudogene TRBV3-2) to TRBJ2-7; 9 nucleotides align to TRBD1. Germline CDR1 and CDR2: LGHDT and YNNKEL (reference sequence). This CDR3 has 14 amino acids. The junction had 4 bases not matched to a gene; V was cut back by 4 bases and J by 3 bases. CDR3 DNA (partial): TGTGCCAGCAGCCCTGGGACAGGGAGCTACGAG. The encoded protein is CASSPGTGSYE. From start to end, the CDR3 is CASSPGTGSYEQYF.

About this clone: The read terminates 3 residues ahead of where the CDR3 ends, so the germline J gene completes it. The chain couples TRBV5-6 to TRBJ1-2, with a possible D match to TRBD1 (6 bases). V lost 3 bases and J 4 bases, leaving 10 bases between the germline ends. The CDR3 covers 13 residues. Per germline, CDR1 SGHDT and CDR2 YYEEEE. The DNA read from the CDR3 is TGTGCCAGCAGCTCCCAGGACAGCTATGGC. It yields the protein CASSSQDSYG. The full CDR3 is CASSSQDSYGYTF.

CDR3 sequence reads: CAWSSPSGGYQETQYF. CDR3 bases read: TGTGCCTGGAGCTCACCTAGCGGGGGGTACCAAGAGACC. This chain joins TRBV30 and TRBJ2-5; TRBD2 matches at 11 bases. The read halts 3 residues ahead of the CDR3 end, with the missing end drawn from the germline J gene. J lost 0 bases, V lost 3 bases, and 6 bases had no gene match. The CDR3 spans 16 residues. Germline CDR1 and CDR2: GTSNPN and SVGIG (reference sequence).

Notes on this clone: Coverage ceases 3 residues before the CDR3 finishes, and the germline J gene fills in the end. V usage is TRBV20-1 and J usage is TRBJ2-3, with TRBD2 matching 11 bases. The CDR3 totals 15 residues. Germline-derived CDR1 and CDR2 are DFQATT and SNEGSKA (reference sequence). V lost 6 bases, J lost 3 bases, and 8 bases stayed unmatched. CDR3 loop: CSATSGTSGTDTQYF. Incomplete CDR3 DNA: TGCAGTGCGACCTCCGGGACTAGCGGAACAGATACG.

To note about this clone: The sequence runs out 3 residues before the end of the CDR3; the remainder is reconstructed from the germline J gene. The chain combines TRBV12-3 or TRBV12-4 with TRBJ2-3; TRBD2 agrees at 7 bases. This CDR3 spans 18 amino acids. The V gene end was trimmed by 5 bases and the J gene end by 1 base; junction bases not matched to a gene: 15. The CDR3 bases that were read are TGTGCCAGCAGTAAAAACCAGGCTAGCGGTGGAGGCACAGATACG. It is translated as CASSKNQASGGGTDT. The full CDR3 protein reads CASSKNQASGGGTDTQYF.

CDR3 DNA (partial): TGCAGTGCTCCTCAGTTCGAGGGTGAA. It encodes CSAPQFEGE. The full CDR3 sequence reads CSAPQFEGEAFF. The chain combines TRBV20-1 with TRBJ1-1; D ambiguous. The read is 3 residues too short to cover the CDR3 end, so that end is filled in from the germline J gene. V was shortened by 5 bases and J by 7 bases, with 14 bases between the two germline ends. The CDR3 is made up of 12 amino acids. In germline, CDR1 is DFQATT, CDR2 SNEGSKA (reference sequence).

About this clone itself: The CDR3 goes on 3 residues after the read ends, and that part is filled in from the germline J gene. V gene TRBV11-3 combines with J gene TRBJ2-5, with D possibly matching TRBD2 (5 bases). Germline-derived CDR1 and CDR2 are SGHNT and YENEEA. Trimming cost V 2 bases and J 4 bases, with 8 bases left between them. This CDR3 has 13 amino acids. The CDR3 DNA, read in part, is TGTGCCAGCAGCTTAAGAGGGTTAGAGACC. Translating gives CASSLRGLET. The whole CDR3 sequence is CASSLRGLETQYF.

Concerning this clone itself: The CDR3 end falls 3 residues outside the read, so it is completed with the germline J gene. J is TRBJ2-3 and V is TRBV7-9, with 10 bases identical to TRBD2. V trimming: 4 bases; J trimming: 5 bases; junction bases outside the gene matches: 6. Per germline, CDR1 SEHNR and CDR2 FQNEAQ (reference sequence). This CDR3 contains 15 residues. The sequenced part of the CDR3 DNA is TGTGCCAGCAGCTCCAGCGGGGGGGCGGAAGATACG. This codes for CASSSSGGAEDT. The whole CDR3 protein is CASSSSGGAEDTQYF.

As to this clone: The CDR3 end is not reached by the read, which stops 3 residues before it; the germline J gene fills it in. The chain employs TRBV6-2 or TRBV6-3 and TRBJ2-7, with 9 bases identical to TRBD1. The V gene end was trimmed by 8 bases and the J gene end by 4 bases; junction bases not matched to a gene: 3. Germline V gene sequence: CDR1 MNHEY, CDR2 SVGEGT. CDR3 length: 12 residues. The CDR3: CASRDRVYEQYF. The part of the CDR3 DNA that was read is TGTGCCAGCCGGGACAGGGTATACGAG.

Remarks on this clone: The read ends 3 residues before the CDR3 terminus; that terminus is restored from the germline J gene. The chain joins TRBV10-2 to TRBJ2-3, with TRBD2 identical over 12 bases. The CDR3 is 16 amino acids. Germline V CDR1 and CDR2: WSHSY, SAAADI. V lost 4 bases, J lost 4 bases, and 6 bases stayed unmatched. The covered CDR3 bases are TGCGCCAGCAGTGGTGATTGGACTAGCGGGGCAGATACG. Encoded protein: CASSGDWTSGADT. The CDR3 reads in full as CASSGDWTSGADTQYF.